This T cell receptor (beta chain) originates from a study of early T cells in non-severe SARS-CoV-2 infection. Study-wide context: From unsorted whole blood, bulk RNA was sequenced, and the chains remained unpaired.

Notes on this clonotype: Its specificity is not known.

Overall study results and limits: Anti-spike CD8 responses were favored by VDJdb matching, which missed private and CD4 specificities.

Unique molecular identifiers were attached to individual cDNA molecules. TCRdb recomputed calls from the 5' RACE reads with MiXCR, one row per CDR3 protein. The sample lists 65,000 to 80,000 distinct CDR3 sequences, about 13% occurring once. Trimming at V came to 4 bases and at J to 6 bases, leaving 6 bases not matched to a gene. The CDR3 is 14 residues long. The germline V gene encodes CDR1 SGHRS and CDR2 YFSETQ. Sequenced material: whole blood. The sequence was collected from an adult who was a healthcare worker with PCR-confirmed SARS-CoV-2 infection or an uninfected control (not recorded which). The rearrangement links TRBV5-1 to TRBJ2-3, with TRBD1 identical over 9 bases. This CDR3 is CASSRDRETDTQYF. The CDR3 nucleotides are TGCGCCAGCAGCAGGGACAGGGAAACGGATACGCAGTATTTT.